This T cell receptor beta chain was sequenced during a study of cytomegalovirus exposure and HLA in healthy donors. This clone was found once. Produced via immunoSEQ multiplex PCR; TCRdb's table is partial and in-frame only. The table lists 59,000 or so clones, roughly 87% of them singletons. Material for sequencing was PBMCs. This TCR came from a woman younger than 35 in good health and CMV-seronegative.

The CDR3 DNA reads as TGTGCCAGCAGCTTGACTAGCGGGGGGGAAAAGCAGTACTTC. Translated: CASSLTSGGEKQYF. V usage is TRBV7-6 and J usage is TRBJ2-7; 14 bases map to TRBD2. The germline gives CDR1 SGHVS, CDR2 FNYEAQ. The CDR3 has 14 amino acids. V shed 3 bases, J shed 8 bases, and the junction held 3 bases outside the gene matches.